This TCR beta chain was sequenced for a study of cytomegalovirus exposure and HLA in healthy donors. Broader study findings: Rarity characterized most TCR sequences, yet some public TCRs appeared in many donors.

The ends were cut back, 3 bases at V and 7 bases at J, with 22 bases in the middle. Germline assignment: CDR1 MDHEN and CDR2 SYDVKM. The CDR3 consists of 17 residues. This clone was observed a few times. Its antigen is currently unknown. Researchers ran the PCR with 60 Vbeta and 13 Jbeta primers. The repertoire was sequenced with immunoSEQ multiplex PCR; TCRdb's copy has only in-frame clones and lacks some. The sample holds some 150,000 clones; almost 80% are singletons and the top ten take less than 8%. The sample comprised PBMCs. This TCR was recovered from a woman aged 40 to 50 in good health and CMV-seropositive. The chain couples TRBV28 to TRBJ1-5, with a possible D match to TRBD1 (6 bases). CDR3 sequence: CASSLEKWRGGFQPQHF. The CDR3 DNA reads as TGTGCCAGCAGTTTGGAAAAGTGGAGGGGGGGATTCCAGCCCCAGCATTTT.